What follows is one T cell receptor beta chain and its context. Its antigen is still unknown. Reverse transcription of all isolated RNA meant that expressed TCRB transcripts were sequenced. Using immunoSEQ multiplex PCR, the repertoire was profiled, and TCRdb retains in-frame clones only, with some absent. Of some 70,000 clones listed, nearly 50% are singletons. These data belong to a study of beta chain features in type 1 diabetes. Study-level information: Healthy donors, compared against patients, showed similar age, gender and cell yields.

A single heparinised draw of approximately 0.12 L on average was taken per donor. CDR3 length equals 14 residues. Germline CDR1 SGHAT, CDR2 FQNNGV. V trimming: 4 bases; J trimming: 6 bases; junction bases outside the gene matches: 4. Points from the study as a whole: The influence of HLA type on TCRB rearrangement stayed undetermined. Moderate yet significant TCRB CDR3 shortening was seen in Type 1 diabetes patients in all four CD4+ subsets.

Sequences were obtained from central memory CD4+ T cells from blood. The source is a man aged 25-40 years with type 1 diabetes. This rearrangement joins TRBV11-2 to TRBJ2-2; TRBD1 matches at 8 bases. CDR3 protein: CASSWRQGSGELFF. CDR3 in DNA: TGTGCCAGCAGCTGGCGACAGGGGTCCGGGGAGCTGTTTTTT. Looking up the rest from reference TRBV11-2 and TRBJ2-2 gives the full variable domain: EAGVAQSPRYKIIEKRQSVAFWCNPISGHATLYWYQQILGQGPKLLIQFQNNGVVDDSQLPKDRFSAERLKGVDSTLKIQPAKLEDSAVYLCASSWRQGSGELFFGEGSRLTVL.